Following are 2 T cell receptor beta chains from one sample sequenced in a study of blood T cells in healthy people across ages. Together with a sample-barcoded 5' primer, a J-beta primer mix was included in a second PCR lasting roughly 6 to 12 cycles. TCRdb itself ran the 5' RACE reads through MiXCR, one entry per CDR3 protein. There are approximately 2,000,000 distinct CDR3 sequences in the sample; 30% to 40% occur only once, and under 25% lies in the top ten. Sequenced material: blood. These receptors came from a human donor in good health.

This clonotype was seen a single time. The chain has TRBV6-1 and TRBJ1-2; TRBD1 might be the D (6 bases). Trimming stripped 7 bases from V and 4 bases from J, with 16 bases between. The germline V gene encodes CDR1 MNHNS and CDR2 SASEGT. The CDR3 has 14 amino acids. The chain's CDR3 is CASNPTGSSYGYTF. The CDR3 DNA is TGTGCCAGCAACCCAACAGGGTCCAGCTATGGCTACACCTTC.

Comments on this clonotype: Mismatch with germline at one junction end may stem from a read error. The chain has TRBV7-9 and TRBJ1-2; D is ambiguous. CDR1 is SEHNR and CDR2 is FQNEAQ in the germline V gene (reference sequence). This CDR3 has 13 amino acids. The CDR3 sequence: CASSLIQNYGHTF. CDR3 bases: TGTGCCAGCAGCTTAATACAAAACTATGGCCACACCTTC.